The TCR beta chain under discussion was sequenced for a study of OX40 agonist ivuxolimab in advanced cancers. About the study: An agonistic human IgG2 monoclonal antibody against OX40 (CD134) was given.

This clone was observed a single time. Its antigen is not known. The data were produced by immunoSEQ multiplex PCR, yet TCRdb's version contains in-frame clones alone and is incomplete. The sample lists some 60,000 clones; about four fifths were seen once. Study results and caveats: Among the lowest peripheral clonal expansion occurred in 0.1-3.0 mg/kg partial responders. Low levels of normalized T-cell clonal expansion also appeared in some nonresponders. At doses 0.1 to 3.0 mg/kg, CD4+ and CD8+ clones expanded.

From germline, CDR1 is KGHSH and CDR2 LQKENI. CDR3 length: 16 amino acids. V dropped 3 bases and J dropped 1; count of bases not matched to a gene: 1. This sequence joins TRBV18 and TRBJ2-2; TRBD2 aligns across 11 bases. The sequences come from CD4+ or CD8+ T cells sorted from blood, collected in a trial of the OX40 agonist ivuxolimab. The sequence was obtained from an adult with an advanced solid tumor such as melanoma, head and neck, liver or kidney cancer. CDR3 loop: CASSPGTSGNTGELFF. The CDR3 region has the DNA TGTGCCAGCTCACCTGGGACTAGCGGGAACACCGGGGAGCTGTTTTTT.